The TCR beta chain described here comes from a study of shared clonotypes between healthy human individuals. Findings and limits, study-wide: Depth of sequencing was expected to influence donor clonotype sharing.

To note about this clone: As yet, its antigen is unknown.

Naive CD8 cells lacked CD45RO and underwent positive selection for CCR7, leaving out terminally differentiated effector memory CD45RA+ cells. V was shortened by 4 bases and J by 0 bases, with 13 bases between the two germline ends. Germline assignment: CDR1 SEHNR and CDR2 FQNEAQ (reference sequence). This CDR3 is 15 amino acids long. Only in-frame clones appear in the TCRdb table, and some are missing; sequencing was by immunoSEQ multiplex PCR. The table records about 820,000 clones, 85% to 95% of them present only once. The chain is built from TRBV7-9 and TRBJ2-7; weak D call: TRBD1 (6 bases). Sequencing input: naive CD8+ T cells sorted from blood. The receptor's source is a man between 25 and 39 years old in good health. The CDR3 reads CASSSPDSSSYEQYF. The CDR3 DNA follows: TGTGCCAGCAGCTCGCCGGACAGTAGCTCCTACGAGCAGTACTTC.